This TCR beta chain was found in a study of identical twins. TCRdb ran MiXCR on the 5' RACE reads and lists one entry per CDR3 protein. The sample records approximately 530,000 distinct CDR3 sequences, under 25% being singletons. The CDR3 covers 14 residues. Germline V lookup: CDR1 SGHDN, CDR2 FVKESK. Trimming cost V 0 bases and J 7 bases, with 13 bases left between them. Study-wide results and limits: Within twin pairs, the out-of-frame alpha sequences they shared showed excess low generation probability. Researchers reported weaker excess twin sharing in beta out-of-frame sequences.

As regards this clonotype: What it binds is unknown.

These sequences were also reported in another study, on yellow fever vaccine responses in identical twins.

The sequenced sample was CD4+ T cells sorted from blood. This rearrangement joins TRBV14 to TRBJ2-7; perhaps TRBD2 as D (6 bases). This receptor was taken from a woman aged 18-29 years in good health. This CDR3 reads CASSQEGTFLEQYF. For the CDR3, the DNA is TGTGCCAGCAGCCAAGAAGGGACTTTCTTGGAGCAGTACTTC.